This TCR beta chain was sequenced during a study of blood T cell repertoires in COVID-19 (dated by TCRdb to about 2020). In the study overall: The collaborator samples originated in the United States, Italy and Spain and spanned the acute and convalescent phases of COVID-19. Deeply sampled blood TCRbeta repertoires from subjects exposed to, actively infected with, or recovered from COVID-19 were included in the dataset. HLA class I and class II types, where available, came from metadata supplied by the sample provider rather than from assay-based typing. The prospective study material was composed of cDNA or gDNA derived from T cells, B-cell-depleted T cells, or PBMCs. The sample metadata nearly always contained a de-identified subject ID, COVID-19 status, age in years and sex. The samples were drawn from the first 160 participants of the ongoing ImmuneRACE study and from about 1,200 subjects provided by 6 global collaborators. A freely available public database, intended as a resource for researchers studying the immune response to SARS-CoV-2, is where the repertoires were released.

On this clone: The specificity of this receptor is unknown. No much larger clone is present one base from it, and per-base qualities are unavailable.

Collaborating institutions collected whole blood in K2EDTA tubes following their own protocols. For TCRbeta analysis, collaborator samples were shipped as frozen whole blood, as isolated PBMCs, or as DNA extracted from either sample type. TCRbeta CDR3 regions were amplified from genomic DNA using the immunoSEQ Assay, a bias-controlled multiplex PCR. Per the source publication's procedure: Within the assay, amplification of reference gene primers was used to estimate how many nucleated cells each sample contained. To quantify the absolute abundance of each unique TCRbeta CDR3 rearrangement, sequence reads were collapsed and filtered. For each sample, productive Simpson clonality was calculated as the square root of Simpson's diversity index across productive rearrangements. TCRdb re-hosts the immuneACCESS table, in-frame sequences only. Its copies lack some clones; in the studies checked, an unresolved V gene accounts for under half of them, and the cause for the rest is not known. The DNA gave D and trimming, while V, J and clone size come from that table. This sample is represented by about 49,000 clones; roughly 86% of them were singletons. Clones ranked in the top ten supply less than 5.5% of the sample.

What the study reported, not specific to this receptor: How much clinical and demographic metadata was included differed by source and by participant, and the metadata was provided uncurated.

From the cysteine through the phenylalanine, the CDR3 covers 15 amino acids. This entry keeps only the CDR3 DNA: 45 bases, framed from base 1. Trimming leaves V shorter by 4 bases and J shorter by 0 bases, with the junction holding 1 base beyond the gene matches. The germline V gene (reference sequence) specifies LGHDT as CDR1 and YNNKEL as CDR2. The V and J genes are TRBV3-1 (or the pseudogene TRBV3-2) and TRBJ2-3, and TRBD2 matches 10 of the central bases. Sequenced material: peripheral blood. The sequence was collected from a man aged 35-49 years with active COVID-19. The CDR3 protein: CASSRGLASTDTQYF. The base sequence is TGTGCCAGCAGCCGGGGACTAGCGAGCACAGATACGCAGTATTTT.